This T cell receptor (beta chain) emerged from a study of cytomegalovirus exposure and HLA in healthy donors. In the study overall: It was reported in a later analysis that the 90 to 150 validation repertoires used the same platform as the approximately 620 first-cohort repertoires. Study conclusions and caveats: Associated with cytomegalovirus, according to the listing, were around 170 TCR beta chains.

Separation from the approximately 710-subject first cohort characterized the roughly 130-subject validation cohort, to which the donors belonged. Using immunoSEQ multiplex PCR, the repertoire was profiled, and TCRdb retains in-frame clones only, with some absent. The sample carries around 190,000 clones, more than 70% recorded once. This clone was seen once. Its antigen is undetermined. Per the germline V gene, CDR1 is LNHDA and CDR2 is SQIVND (reference sequence). With V trimmed by 4 bases and J by 7 bases, 4 bases remained unmatched. The CDR3 is 14 residues long. The V call is TRBV19, the J call TRBJ2-1; 10 bases align to TRBD1. Sequencing was carried out using PBMCs. The clonotype originates from a woman aged 18-30 years in good health and CMV-seronegative. CDR3 sequence (DNA): TGTGCCAGTAGTACCTGGGACAGGGGAAATGAGCAGTTCTTC. This codes for CASSTWDRGNEQFF.